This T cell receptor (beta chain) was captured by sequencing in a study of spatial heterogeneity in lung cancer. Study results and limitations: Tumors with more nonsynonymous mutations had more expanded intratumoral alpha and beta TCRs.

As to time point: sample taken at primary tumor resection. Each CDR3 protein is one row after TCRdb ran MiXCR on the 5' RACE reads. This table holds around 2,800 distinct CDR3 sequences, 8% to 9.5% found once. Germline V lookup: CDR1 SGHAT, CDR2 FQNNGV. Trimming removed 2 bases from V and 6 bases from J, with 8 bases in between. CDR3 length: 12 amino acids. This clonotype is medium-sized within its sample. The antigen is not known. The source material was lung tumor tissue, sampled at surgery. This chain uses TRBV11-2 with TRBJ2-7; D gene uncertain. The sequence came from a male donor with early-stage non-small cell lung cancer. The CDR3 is CASSLLEGEQYF. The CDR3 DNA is TGTGCCAGCAGCTTACTGGAAGGCGAGCAGTACTTC.